Listed here are 17 T cell receptor beta chains from one sample, sequenced in a study of metastatic and nonmetastatic thyroid tumors. TCRdb re-called the PCR reads via MiXCR. In the table there are under 8,000 clones, approximately 30% of which are singletons. Before thyroid surgery, none of the patients had received any treatment. The sequencing sample was made of adjacent normal tissue. The receptors here all came from a male donor with papillary thyroid cancer or a benign thyroid nodule (not recorded which). Some clones in this sample may be carry-over from other donors' samples.

This clone was detected a few times. The CDR3 here is CASSESSSSTEAFF. CDR3 sequence (DNA): TGTGCCAGCAGTGAATCTAGCAGCAGCACTGAAGCTTTCTTT. V is TRBV6-1 and J is TRBJ1-1, with D unclear. This CDR3 region has 14 residues. Per germline, CDR1 MNHNS and CDR2 SASEGT. Trimming pared 2 bases from V and 4 bases from J, leaving 11 bases between.

This clone was seen ten or more times. A clone one base away is much larger, so this may be a read error. The rearrangement uses TRBV6-1 and TRBJ1-1; D is possibly TRBD1 (6 bases). V was trimmed by 7 bases and J by 7 bases, leaving 16 bases between them. CDR3 size: 13 residues. The germline V gene encodes CDR1 MNHNS and CDR2 SASEGT. The CDR3 DNA reads as TGTGCCAGCACCGGGCCTGGGGACATTGAAGCTTTCTTT. As protein: CASTGPGDIEAFF.

This clone was counted between two and nine times. At one end the junction does not follow the germline gene, possibly because of a read error. V is TRBV6-1 and J is TRBJ2-6, with D unclear. The CDR3 sequence is 16 residues long. The germline V gene has CDR1 MNHNS and CDR2 SASEGT. For the CDR3, the DNA is TGTGCCAGCAGGGACGTATGGAGACCTAGGGCCAACGTCCTGATTTTC. Translating gives CASRDVWRPRANVLIF.

The V gene is TRBV7-3, the J gene TRBJ1-1, with no clear D. This CDR3 is 15 amino acids long. Germline loops: CDR1 SGHTA, CDR2 FQGTGA. The V end was cut by 2 bases, the J end by 7 bases, with 17 bases between. The CDR3 spells CASSLRQGPVSEAFF. In nucleotides, the CDR3 is TGTGCCAGCAGCTTACGACAAGGGCCAGTGAGTGAAGCTTTCTTT.

The table lists this clone with a count of one. The rearrangement links TRBV4-3 to TRBJ2-7, with 16 bases matching TRBD2. The germline V gene has CDR1 LGHNA and CDR2 YSLEER. After removal of 3 bases from V and 2 bases from J, the junction contained 1 base not matched to a gene. The CDR3 loop spans 16 amino acids. This chain's CDR3 is CASSQGLAGGPYEQYF. The DNA of the CDR3 is TGCGCCAGCAGCCAGGGACTAGCGGGAGGGCCCTACGAGCAGTACTTC.

This clone appeared a few times. This may be a read error, as it is one base from a much larger clone. This CDR3 reads CASSFRTGDYDSGNTIYF. Here the CDR3 DNA reads TGTGCCAGCAGCTTCAGGACAGGCGACTACGACTCTGGAAACACCATATATTTT. V gene TRBV5-4 combines with J gene TRBJ1-3; 7 bases fit TRBD1. CDR1 and CDR2 (germline): SGHNT, YYREEE (reference sequence). V lost 2 bases and J lost 0; bases outside the gene matches: 11. The length of the CDR3 is 18 residues.

The chain recombines TRBV6-5 with TRBJ2-7; D may be TRBD1 (6 bases). Germline-derived CDR1 and CDR2 are MNHEY and SVGAGI. V was shortened by 2 bases and J by 0 bases, with 8 bases between the two germline ends. The CDR3 is made up of 14 amino acids. CDR3 in amino acids: CASSYGQRSYEQYF. As DNA, the CDR3 is TGTGCCAGCAGTTACGGACAGCGCTCCTACGAGCAGTACTTC.

This clone was seen repeatedly, ten times or more. The chain joins TRBV4-3 to TRBJ2-1; 11 nucleotides agree with TRBD2. V lost 0 bases and J lost 9; bases outside the gene matches: 13. CDR1 and CDR2 from the germline V gene are LGHNA and YSLEER. This CDR3 is built from 18 residues. The CDR3 here is CASSQDKGLAEFWSEQFF. The CDR3 DNA sequence: TGCGCCAGCAGCCAAGATAAGGGACTAGCGGAGTTCTGGAGTGAGCAGTTCTTC.

The chain joins TRBV6-5 to TRBJ2-1; 10 nucleotides match TRBD2. The trim removed 8 bases at V and 8 bases at J, leaving 21 bases unmatched. CDR1 and CDR2 (germline): MNHEY, SVGAGI. The length of the CDR3 is 18 residues. The CDR3 loop is CASGNPAGGPRLIDEQFF. The CDR3 coding sequence is TGTGCCAGCGGTAACCCAGCGGGAGGGCCGCGGTTGATCGATGAGCAGTTCTTC.

By sample fraction, this clone is medium-sized. The chain combines TRBV20-1 with TRBJ2-1, with D possibly TRBD1 on 6 matching bases. Germline V gene data show CDR1 as DFQATT and CDR2 as SNEGSKA (reference sequence). Trimming removed 5 bases at V and 1 base at J, with 15 bases between. CDR3 length equals 15 residues. The CDR3 sequence: CSALGQSDSYNEQFF. The CDR3 DNA reads TGCAGTGCTTTAGGACAGTCCGATTCCTACAATGAGCAGTTCTTC.

The chain links TRBV7-2 to TRBJ2-1; TRBD2 agrees at 12 bases. CDR1 is SGHTA, CDR2 FQGNSA, per germline. V lost 6 bases and J lost 0; bases outside the gene matches: 3. This CDR3 has 16 amino acids. CDR3 coding DNA: TGTGCCAGCAGTTCTAGCGGGGGGGCCTCCTACAATGAGCAGTTCTTC. Protein product: CASSSSGGASYNEQFF.

This clone was observed a few times. The CDR3 DNA sequence: TGCAGTGCCTTACGGGCAACTAATGAAAAACTGTTTTTT. This translates into CSALRATNEKLFF. The chain has TRBV20-1 and TRBJ1-4; no firm D call. V was cut by 6 bases and J by 0 bases, with 8 bases left in between. Germline V gene data show CDR1 as DFQATT and CDR2 as SNEGSKA (reference sequence). This CDR3 region has 13 residues.

For this clone: One junction end does not reproduce the germline sequence, and a read error may be involved. The rearrangement joins TRBV30 to TRBJ2-7; D uncertain. CDR1 GTSNPN and CDR2 SVGIG come from the germline V gene (reference sequence). The length of the CDR3 is 12 residues. The CDR3 here is CASTSAIEEQCF. The DNA for the CDR3 is TGTGCCTCCACCTCGGCGATAGAGGAGCAGTGCTTC.

This clone was seen many times. V is TRBV9 and J is TRBJ2-1, with TRBD2 matching 7 bases. This CDR3 region has 14 residues. Trimming removed 0 bases from V and 7 bases from J; junction bases left unmatched: 4. Germline CDR1 and CDR2: SGDLS and YYNGEE. In DNA, the CDR3 is TGTGCCAGCAGCGTAGCGGGAGGCGTGAATGAGCAGTTCTTC. Translating it yields CASSVAGGVNEQFF.

The chain employs TRBV18 and TRBJ1-2, with unresolved D. Trimming shortened V by 5 bases and J by 8 bases, and 15 bases separated the two germline ends. The CDR3 is 13 amino acids. CDR1 is KGHSH, CDR2 LQKENI, per germline. CDR3: CASSETADNGYTF. The CDR3 DNA sequence: TGTGCCAGCTCAGAGACCGCCGATAACGGCTACACCTTC.

To note about this clone: The junction departs from germline at one end; a sequencing error may be responsible. The V gene is TRBV11-2, the J gene TRBJ2-3, with 9 bases matching TRBD1. The germline CDR1 and CDR2 sequences are SGHAT and FQNNGV. This CDR3 region has 15 residues. The CDR3 coding sequence is TGTGCCAGCAGCCAAAGGGGACAGGGAACAGGTACGCGGTATTTT. This gives the protein CASSQRGQGTGTRYF.

This clone was counted many times. The chain couples TRBV10-3 to TRBJ1-1; D is unresolved. CDR1 and CDR2 from the germline V gene are ENHRY and SYGVKD. V gave up 4 bases and J gave up 4 bases, with 10 bases separating them. This CDR3 is 13 amino acids long. The CDR3 loop is CAISVSPVTEAFF. The CDR3, as DNA: TGTGCCATCAGTGTAAGTCCGGTCACTGAAGCTTTCTTT.